This TCR beta chain was sequenced in a study of PD-L1 blockade in urothelial cancer (dated by TCRdb to 2017 to 2019). For the study in its entirety: Therapy was started in the mid-2010s for all patients, and atezolizumab 1,200 mg was administered intravenously every 3 weeks. Blood samples were analyzed 3 weeks after the start of treatment (second dose) and 6 weeks after the start of treatment. Progression-free survival longer than 6 months counted as durable clinical benefit, and TCR features were additionally tested against both progression-free and overall survival. Blood samples gave median yields of roughly 150,000 T cells and 83,000 or so unique TCRs, along with a median clonality of around 0.08. Patients had an ECOG performance status of 0 or 1 and had received between 0 and 3 prior chemotherapy regimens. The study was an exploratory multi-omic analysis of somatic, immune and clinical correlates of response to PD-L1 blockade with atezolizumab in urothelial cancer. About 90% of the roughly 30 patients were males with bladder-origin urothelial cancer, and about 65% of the 29 reported a prior smoking history. Pretreatment blood TCR-seq was available for twenty-nine patients, at least one posttreatment blood collection was obtained for about 25 patients, and tumor TCR-seq was available for about 25 patients. Nine patients reached durable clinical benefit, while 15 to 20 patients did not. Whole exome sequencing and RNA sequencing of pretreatment tumors were performed alongside TCR sequencing in the same patients. TCR sequencing covered pretreatment tumor samples and matched, serially collected peripheral blood taken before and after atezolizumab treatment. Findings and caveats that apply to the study as a whole: Because of the small sample size (n ≈ 31) and the many exploratory analyses performed, the results are intended to be regarded as hypothesis-generating. Improved progression-free and overall survival was associated with having pretreatment peripheral blood TCR clonality below the median. Patients with durable benefit showed greater expansion of tumor-associated TCR clones in peripheral blood 3 weeks after starting treatment (n ≈ 20, p = 0.022).

Synthetic TCR analog templates were spiked into each PCR so that absolute template abundance could be estimated from read counts. The immunoSEQ assay used bias-controlled V and J gene primers to amplify TCRbeta CDR3 regions from genomic DNA. Rearranged TCRbeta segments were sequenced at approximately 20X coverage. The study's own analysis went as follows. Sequencing errors were corrected by clustering, and CDR3s were annotated against IMGT so that V, D and J genes could be assigned. Downstream analyses used only productive TCRbeta rearrangements and left out out-of-frame or stop-codon sequences. Clonality was calculated as one minus the Shannon entropy normalized by the log of the number of unique productive sequences. Fisher's exact test with Benjamini-Hochberg correction, at a threshold of adjusted p below 0.01, was used to find clones that differed between time points or between blood and tumor. This is the immuneACCESS table as TCRdb keeps it, with only in-frame sequences that have V and J called. A part of the clones is gone; compared with another copy, unresolved V genes explain less than half, and the rest is unexplained. V, J and clone size are taken as reported in that table, and D and trimming were inferred from the DNA itself. Here the sample has 70,000 to 90,000 clones; around 76% occur a single time. The top ten clonotypes cover more than 8% of the sample.

The cohort included 29 patients with locally advanced or metastatic urothelial carcinoma who were treated at Memorial Sloan Kettering on a trial protocol. Peripheral blood mononuclear cells were collected pretreatment and during treatment, with between 1 and 8 total time points obtained per patient. The Qiagen DNeasy Blood extraction kit was used to purify genomic DNA from total PBMCs and tumor samples. PBMCs were collected pretreatment and during treatment, and were isolated and stored as previously described. As to this clone: Its target antigen remains unknown. No much larger clonotype is one base removed from it; base qualities were not supplied.

The junction shows trimming of 0 bases on V and 7 bases on J, plus 13 bases between the germline ends. CDR1 and CDR2 are drawn from the germline V gene: SGHRS, YFSETQ. The CDR3 has 14 amino acids, counting the end cysteine and phenylalanine. Just the 42-base CDR3 DNA is kept, in frame starting at base 1. The rearrangement combines TRBV5-1 with TRBJ1-2; a tentative D match to TRBD1 spans 5 bases. The sequencing here drew on PBMCs, taken around atezolizumab (anti-PD-L1) treatment. The TCR originated in a man between 65 and 85 years old with urothelial cancer. The DNA sequence is given as TGCGCCAGCAGCTTGGAGGCAGGGTCGGGTGGCTACACCTTC. It specifies CASSLEAGSGGYTF.